The next 20 T cell receptor beta chains were all read from a single sample in a study of control samples from healthy donors and cancer patients. The method was immunoSEQ multiplex PCR; TCRdb's version includes in-frame clones alone and lacks a portion of them. This table has 90,000 or so clones, approximately 90% appearing once. Sequenced input: blood. These receptors came from a woman aged 65 to 85 in good health.

A single count supports this clone. The chain joins TRBV29-1 to TRBJ1-1; the D gene is possibly TRBD1 (5 bases). Germline values: CDR1 SQVTM, CDR2 ANQGSEA. Trimming pared 8 bases from V and 5 bases from J, leaving 12 bases between. This CDR3 comprises 11 residues. The CDR3 sequence: CSFSRGTEAFF. In nucleotides, the CDR3 is TGCAGCTTCTCTCGGGGGACTGAAGCTTTCTTT.

This clone has only a few counts. The J gene is TRBJ2-2, the V gene TRBV5-1; D is possibly TRBD1 (6 bases). This CDR3 spans 15 amino acids. Germline values: CDR1 SGHRS, CDR2 YFSETQ. The ends were cut back, 2 bases at V and 2 bases at J, with 10 bases in the middle. CDR3 DNA: TGCGCCAGCAGCTTCACACAGGGTAACACCGGGGAGCTGTTTTTT. Translating it yields CASSFTQGNTGELFF.

The V and J genes are TRBV5-1 and TRBJ1-1; D is unclear. The length of the CDR3 is 16 residues. Germline V gene data show CDR1 as SGHRS and CDR2 as YFSETQ. V lost 0 bases and J 0 bases, leaving 12 bases between the germline ends. The CDR3 region is CASSLVRSSMNTEAFF. CDR3 nucleotides: TGCGCCAGCAGCTTGGTTAGGAGTTCTATGAACACTGAAGCTTTCTTT.

This chain's CDR3 is CAWRRGTGELFF. In nucleotides, the CDR3 is TGTGCCTGGAGGAGAGGCACCGGGGAGCTGTTTTTT. The chain carries TRBV30 and TRBJ2-2; D ambiguous. Trimming cost V 3 bases and J 4 bases, with 6 bases left between them. CDR1 is GTSNPN and CDR2 is SVGIG in the germline V gene (reference sequence). This CDR3 region has 12 residues.

V usage is TRBV24-1 and J usage is TRBJ1-2; D is perhaps TRBD1 (6 bases). This CDR3 contains 13 residues. The V gene lost 1 base and the J gene lost 6 bases, with 8 bases spanning the gap. Per the germline V gene, CDR1 is KGHDR and CDR2 is SFDVKD. The CDR3 is CATSDLPGDGYTF. CDR3 DNA sequence: TGTGCCACCAGTGATTTACCAGGGGATGGCTACACCTTC.

CDR3 DNA: TGTGCCAGCTCACCAGGGGATTCCGGCTACACCTTC. This sequence encodes CASSPGDSGYTF. The chain recombines TRBV18 with TRBJ1-2; D call uncertain. CDR1 is KGHSH, CDR2 LQKENI, per germline. CDR3 length equals 12 residues. Deletions cut 2 bases from V and 8 bases from J, with 9 bases between. The whole variable domain, remainder taken from reference TRBV18 and TRBJ1-2, is NAGVMQNPRHLVRRRGQEARLRCSPMKGHSHVYWYRQLPEEGLKFMVYLQKENIIDESGMPKERFSAEFPKEGPSILRIQQVVRGDSAAYFCASSPGDSGYTFGSGTRLTVV.

The chain has TRBV5-1 and TRBJ2-1; perhaps TRBD2 as D (5 bases). The V gene lost 4 bases and the J gene lost 0 bases, with 14 bases spanning the gap. CDR3 length equals 16 residues. Germline V lookup: CDR1 SGHRS, CDR2 YFSETQ. DNA of the CDR3: TGCGCCAGCAGCCCCGGGGATTTTAGCTCCTACAATGAGCAGTTCTTC. It is translated as CASSPGDFSSYNEQFF.

This clone has just a few counts. The V call is TRBV2, the J call TRBJ1-3, with D maybe TRBD1 (5 bases). Trimming took off 8 bases at V and 1 base at J, with 6 bases between the two ends. From germline, CDR1 is SNHLY and CDR2 FYNNEI. This CDR3 is 12 amino acids long. In nucleotides, the CDR3 is TGTGCCAGCGGGGGATCTGGAAACACCATATATTTT. Translation: CASGGSGNTIYF. The full variable domain, completed using reference TRBV2 and TRBJ1-3, is EPEVTQTPSHQVTQMGQEVILRCVPISNHLYFYWYRQILGQKVEFLVSFYNNEISEKSEIFDDQFSVERPDGSNFTLKIRSTKLEDSAMYFCASGGSGNTIYFGEGSWLTVV.

The rearrangement links TRBV6-5 to TRBJ2-7, with unresolved D. The CDR3 length is 15 residues. From germline, CDR1 is MNHEY and CDR2 SVGAGI. V was pared by 7 bases and J by 3 bases, with 19 bases between. The CDR3 DNA sequence: TGTGCCAGCAAACCCGCTGGTGGGATCGGCTACGAGCAGTACTTC. This sequence encodes CASKPAGGIGYEQYF.

V is TRBV28 and J is TRBJ1-1; a possible D gene is TRBD1 (6 bases). V was pared by 5 bases and J by 5 bases, with 12 bases between. The CDR3 extends over 13 amino acids. Germline V gives CDR1 MDHEN, CDR2 SYDVKM. The CDR3 region is CASSRGRGTEAFF. CDR3 in DNA: TGTGCCAGCAGTCGGGGGCGGGGGACTGAAGCTTTCTTT.

The rearrangement uses TRBV6-1 and TRBJ2-3; D remains unclear. Germline lookup yields CDR1 MNHNS and CDR2 SASEGT. The CDR3 has 12 amino acids. With 2 bases removed from V and 2 bases from J, the gap between germline ends came to 2 bases. The CDR3 sequence: CASSENTDTQYF. The CDR3 DNA reads TGTGCCAGCAGTGAAAACACAGATACGCAGTATTTT.

This sequence joins TRBV5-6 and TRBJ1-2, with 8 bases lining up with TRBD1. Germline V gene sequence: CDR1 SGHDT, CDR2 YYEEEE. This CDR3 contains 16 residues. The V gene end was trimmed by 5 bases and the J gene end by 4 bases; junction bases not matched to a gene: 13. CDR3 protein: CASRTLDRVIVYGYTF. The CDR3 DNA reads as TGTGCCAGCAGAACCCTGGACAGGGTAATAGTCTATGGCTACACCTTC.

This chain joins TRBV24-1 and TRBJ2-1, with 10 bases aligning to TRBD2. Germline V gene lookup returns CDR1 KGHDR and CDR2 SFDVKD. Trimming took 4 bases from V and 5 from J; bases not matched to a gene: 7. This CDR3 contains 16 residues. The CDR3 loop is CATSDLKTSGHNEQFF. The CDR3 DNA is TGTGCCACCAGTGACCTCAAGACTAGCGGGCACAATGAGCAGTTCTTC.

The genes are TRBV27 and TRBJ1-5, with unresolved D. This CDR3 has 13 residues. V was trimmed by 6 bases and J by 9 bases, leaving 15 bases between them. CDR1 is MNHEY, CDR2 SMNVEV, per germline (reference sequence). CDR3 coding DNA: TGTGCCAGCAGCCCCGACACGACCGGGCCCCAGCATTTT. Translation gives CASSPDTTGPQHF.

This sequence joins TRBV12-3 or TRBV12-4 and TRBJ1-1; the D is unclear. This CDR3 has 12 residues. V gave up 7 bases and J gave up 1 base, with 7 bases separating them. The CDR3 sequence is CASITGNTEAFF. The CDR3 region has the DNA TGTGCCAGCATAACGGGGAACACTGAAGCTTTCTTT.

The rearrangement links TRBV14 to TRBJ1-1; 9 nucleotides match TRBD1. V shed 3 bases and J 3 bases; nucleotides not matched to a gene: 5. The CDR3 extends over 15 amino acids. CDR1 is SGHDN and CDR2 is FVKESK in the germline V gene. Written as DNA, the CDR3 is TGTGCCAGCAGCCAGGGACAGGGTATCGACACTGAAGCTTTCTTT. Its translation is CASSQGQGIDTEAFF.

A few counts support this clone. This sequence joins TRBV7-9 and TRBJ2-1, with D perhaps given as TRBD1 or TRBD2 (6 bases each). CDR3 length equals 12 residues. Germline CDR1 reads SEHNR; CDR2 reads FQNEAQ (reference sequence). Trimming stripped 4 bases from V and 9 bases from J, with 10 bases between. The CDR3 region is CASSSWGAEQFF. Here the CDR3 DNA reads TGTGCCAGCAGCTCCTGGGGGGCTGAGCAGTTCTTC.

CDR3 sequence: CASRPGVLQETQYF. The CDR3 DNA is TGTGCCAGCAGACCCGGGGTCCTCCAAGAGACCCAGTACTTC. V gene TRBV3-1 (or the pseudogene TRBV3-2) combines with J gene TRBJ2-5; TRBD2 might be the D (5 bases). The CDR3 is 14 amino acids. Germline V gives CDR1 LGHDT, CDR2 YNNKEL (reference sequence). V was trimmed by 6 bases and J by 1 base, leaving 12 bases between them.

The gene calls are TRBV7-2 and TRBJ2-6; no firm D call. Per the germline V gene, CDR1 is SGHTA and CDR2 is FQGNSA. Trimming shortened V by 0 bases and J by 2 bases, and 17 bases separated the two germline ends. CDR3 length: 19 amino acids. The CDR3 DNA reads TGTGCCAGCAGCTTAGCTCTCCGGGCAAGAGCCCCTGGGGCCAACGTCCTGACTTTC. Translation gives CASSLALRARAPGANVLTF.

V usage is TRBV4-3 and J usage is TRBJ2-1; D remains ambiguous. From germline, CDR1 is LGHNA and CDR2 YSLEER. This CDR3 is 13 amino acids long. V dropped 0 bases and J dropped 10 bases, with 10 bases sitting between them. CDR3 nucleotides: TGCGCCAGCAGCCAAGATACCGCGGCCGAGCAGTTCTTC. This encodes CASSQDTAAEQFF.